What follows is one TCR beta chain and its context. The data belong to a study of early T cells in non-severe SARS-CoV-2 infection. Study context: From unsorted whole blood, bulk RNA was sequenced, and the chains remained unpaired.

Individual cDNA molecules received unique molecular identifiers during library preparation. MiXCR, applied by TCRdb to the 5' RACE reads, yields one record per CDR3 protein. The table includes 65,000 to 85,000 distinct CDR3 sequences, around 13% detected once. Germline CDR1 MNHEY, CDR2 SVGAGI. V was clipped by 2 bases and J by 2 bases, with 11 bases between them. The CDR3 sequence is 15 residues long. This rearrangement joins TRBV6-5 to TRBJ2-3; possibly TRBD1 for D (6 bases). This TCR was recovered from an adult who was a healthcare worker with PCR-confirmed SARS-CoV-2 infection or an uninfected control (not recorded which). Sequenced material: whole blood. This CDR3 reads CASSYVQGITDTQYF. CDR3 sequence (DNA): TGTGCCAGCAGTTACGTTCAGGGGATCACAGATACGCAGTATTTT.